This is a list of T cell receptor beta chains from one sample in a study of glioma-infiltrating T cells. TCRdb redid the calling of the multiplex PCR reads with MiXCR, one entry per CDR3 protein. The sample includes about 93,000 distinct CDR3 sequences, approximately 39% of them seen just once. Sequencing input: glioma tissue, nonneoplastic brain tissue, or PBMCs (not recorded which). Receptors were obtained from a human donor with low-grade glioma or glioblastoma, undergoing nonglioma brain surgery, or in good health (not recorded which). The CDR3 runs from the conserved cysteine through the conserved F or W. The D gene is left open where the match is weak. Not every row has a clone size; where given, it reads once, few, many or a size class.

abundance	v_gene	j_gene	d_gene	CDR3nt	CDR3aa
many	TRBV2	TRBJ2-3	NA	TGTGCCATAGGGGGCGGGATTAATGCAGATACGCAGTATTTT	CAIGGGINADTQYF
many	TRBV6-1	TRBJ2-7	NA	TGTGCCAGCAGTAGATCATTTGGTTACGAGCAGTACTTC	CASSRSFGYEQYF
NA	TRBV4-1	TRBJ1-1	TRBD1	TGCGCCAGCAGCACGACAGGGAACACTGAAGCTTCCTTT	CASSTTGNTEASF
NA	TRBV29-1	TRBJ1-2	TRBD1	TGCAGCGGCCTACAGGGGAACTATGGCTACACCTTC	CSGLQGNYGYTF
many	TRBV20-1	TRBJ2-3	TRBD2	TGCAGTGCTAGAGACCCAGCGGGAGGGAATACGCAGTATTTT	CSARDPAGGNTQYF
many	TRBV19	TRBJ1-2	NA	TGTGCCAGTACCCCCCCGGACAGCTATGGCTACACCTTC	CASTPPDSYGYTF
many	TRBV4-1	TRBJ2-7	NA	TGCGCCAGCAGCCAAGTTCTTTCGGATTACGAGCAGTACTTC	CASSQVLSDYEQYF
many	TRBV18	TRBJ2-3	NA	TGTGCCAGCTCACCGACCTGGGGGAGTTCTAGCACAGATACGCAGTATTTT	CASSPTWGSSSTDTQYF
many	TRBV3-1	TRBJ1-2	NA	TGTGCCAGCAGCCAAGATAACGCGGAGGGCTACACCTTC	CASSQDNAEGYTF
many	TRBV19	TRBJ1-3	NA	TGTGCCAGTAGCTGGAGGGCTGGAAACACCATATATTTT	CASSWRAGNTIYF